This T cell receptor beta chain was retrieved from a study of T-cell memory formation after mild COVID-19. The overall study: Most TCR clusters belonged to a single donor.

This clonotype was observed a handful of times. Its target is unknown. Study-wide points: Clones contracting over day 15 to 85 were CD4/CD8 balanced, with later expanders leaning CD4+. Pre-infection memory carried some responding clones, suggesting that cross-reactive memory joined.

This CDR3 spans 14 amino acids. V was clipped by 1 base and J by 0 bases, with 10 bases between them. Germline CDR1 reads GTSNPN; CDR2 reads SVGIG (reference sequence). Sample barcodes and UMIs were carried by the TCR alpha and TCR beta cDNA libraries that 5'RACE generated with constant-segment primers. MiXCR, applied by TCRdb to the 5' RACE reads, yields one record per CDR3 protein. In the table there are over 120,000 distinct CDR3 sequences, under 30% of which are singletons. The chain is built from TRBV30 and TRBJ2-7; D is perhaps TRBD2 (6 bases). The sequenced sample was PBMCs or a T cell subset sorted from them (not recorded which). This receptor was obtained from an adult woman who had mild COVID-19 (a few samples of this study predate the infection). Cell type and time point are not known. CDR3 DNA: TGTGCCTGGAGTGCGGGGGTGGGCTCCTACGAGCAGTACTTC. Protein sequence: CAWSAGVGSYEQYF.